Listed below are T cell receptor beta chains from one sample, sequenced in a study of cytomegalovirus exposure and HLA in healthy donors. Assay used: immunoSEQ multiplex PCR; TCRdb lists only in-frame clones, some missing. This repertoire shows around 110,000 clones, roughly 69% found once; its top ten account for roughly 10%. The sample taken for sequencing was PBMCs. Receptor source: a woman in her thirties or forties in good health and CMV-seropositive. CDR3s include the opening cysteine and the closing phenylalanine or tryptophan. Fields, in order: J gene, V gene, D gene, clone size, CDR3 protein, CDR3 DNA. A D gene is named only where the DNA matches it firmly. For some rows the clone size is stated as once, few or many, or as a class when expanded; others skip it.

J: TRBJ1-2; V: TRBV7-9; D: TRBD1; size: few; CDR3: CASSLQGAGGYTF; DNA: TGTGCCAGCAGCTTACAGGGGGCGGGAGGCTACACCTTC
J: TRBJ2-5; V: TRBV5-6; D: TRBD2; size: .; CDR3: CASSSGLAQETQYF; DNA: TGTGCCAGCAGCTCAGGACTAGCGCAAGAGACCCAGTACTTC
J: TRBJ2-7; V: TRBV2; D: TRBD2; size: .; CDR3: CASNLPSGYVEQYF; DNA: TGTGCCAGCAATCTGCCTAGCGGTTACGTCGAGCAGTACTTC
J: TRBJ2-2; V: TRBV6-6; D: TRBD1; size: .; CDR3: CASRTGRTGELFF; DNA: TGTGCCAGTAGGACAGGGAGGACCGGGGAGCTGTTTTTT
J: TRBJ2-3; V: TRBV19; D: TRBD1; size: .; CDR3: CASSSGQGGADTQYF; DNA: TGTGCCAGTAGTAGCGGACAGGGTGGGGCAGATACGCAGTATTTT
J: TRBJ2-1; V: TRBV7-8; D: TRBD1; size: once; CDR3: CASSNDRGGSYNEQFF; DNA: TGTGCCAGCAGCAACGACAGGGGAGGCTCCTACAATGAGCAGTTCTTC
J: TRBJ2-1; V: TRBV6-5; D: TRBD1; size: .; CDR3: CASGFDRDYQDEQFF; DNA: TGTGCCAGCGGCTTCGACAGGGATTATCAGGATGAGCAGTTCTTC
J: TRBJ2-3; V: TRBV28; D: .; size: .; CDR3: CASSLVWGDTDTQYF; DNA: TGTGCCAGCAGTTTAGTTTGGGGGGACACAGATACGCAGTATTTT
J: TRBJ1-4; V: TRBV9; D: .; size: .; CDR3: CASSVLGGRNEKLFF; DNA: TGTGCCAGCAGCGTTCTTGGTGGGAGGAATGAAAAACTGTTTTTT
J: TRBJ1-4; V: TRBV6-6; D: .; size: .; CDR3: CASSYSVGGNEKLFF; DNA: TGTGCCAGCAGTTACTCGGTCGGAGGAAATGAAAAACTGTTTTTT
J: TRBJ2-7; V: TRBV5-4; D: TRBD2; size: .; CDR3: CASSWAGGEQYF; DNA: TGTGCCAGCAGCTGGGCGGGGGGCGAGCAGTACTTC
J: TRBJ2-5; V: TRBV2; D: .; size: .; CDR3: CASSGNTPETQYF; DNA: TGTGCCAGCAGTGGAAACACGCCGGAGACCCAGTACTTC
J: TRBJ1-1; V: TRBV18; D: TRBD1; size: .; CDR3: CASSLSSMTGSMNTEAFF; DNA: TGTGCCAGCTCACTTTCTTCTATGACAGGGTCGATGAACACTGAAGCTTTCTTT
J: TRBJ2-1; V: TRBV7-2; D: TRBD2; size: once; CDR3: CASSRATWEGQFYNEQFF; DNA: TGTGCCAGCAGCCGAGCTACATGGGAGGGCCAGTTCTACAATGAGCAGTTCTTC
J: TRBJ1-1; V: TRBV6-6; D: .; size: .; CDR3: CASSYPGDTEAFF; DNA: TGTGCCAGCAGTTACCCAGGGGATACTGAAGCTTTCTTT
J: TRBJ1-2; V: TRBV6-5; D: .; size: .; CDR3: CASSYSHRDNYGYTF; DNA: TGTGCCAGCAGTTACTCGCACCGAGATAACTATGGCTACACCTTC
J: TRBJ2-7; V: TRBV9; D: TRBD2; size: .; CDR3: CASSVGGSSGSYEQYF; DNA: TGTGCCAGCAGCGTAGGGGGGAGTAGCGGGAGCTACGAGCAGTACTTC
J: TRBJ2-7; V: TRBV27; D: TRBD2; size: .; CDR3: CARGRAGGPYEQYF; DNA: TGTGCCAGGGGTCGGGCGGGAGGGCCCTACGAGCAGTACTTC
J: TRBJ2-7; V: TRBV11-2; D: TRBD1; size: once; CDR3: CASSGGTGDVNEQYF; DNA: TGTGCCAGCAGCGGCGGGACAGGGGACGTCAACGAGCAGTACTTC
J: TRBJ2-3; V: TRBV4-2; D: TRBD2; size: .; CDR3: CASSPGLAGGPGTDTQYF; DNA: TGTGCCAGCAGCCCGGGACTAGCGGGAGGGCCAGGGACAGATACGCAGTATTTT
J: TRBJ2-7; V: TRBV5-4; D: TRBD2; size: once; CDR3: CASSSLTSVTDEQYF; DNA: TGTGCCAGCAGCTCGTTAACTAGCGTAACCGACGAGCAGTACTTC
J: TRBJ2-4; V: TRBV2; D: .; size: .; CDR3: CASIESLAKNIQYF; DNA: TGTGCCAGCATAGAGAGCCTAGCCAAAAACATTCAGTACTTC